The next 2 T cell receptor beta chains were all read from a single sample in a study of blood T cell repertoires in COVID-19. Profiled with immunoSEQ multiplex PCR; TCRdb holds only in-frame clones, not every one. The sample contains about 210,000 clones, 70% to 90% of which appear only once. Sequencing was done on a sample of PBMCs or T cells enriched from blood (not recorded which). Receptor source: a woman between 40 and 55 years old in a cohort exposed to, infected with or recovered from COVID-19 (not recorded which).

The chain has TRBV12-3 or TRBV12-4 and TRBJ1-1; D is unclear. The CDR3 consists of 12 residues. Trimming stripped 3 bases from V and 7 bases from J, with 9 bases between. CDR3 region: CASSLRGSEAFF. The CDR3 coding sequence is TGTGCCAGCAGTTTGCGGGGAAGTGAAGCTTTCTTT.

The rearrangement uses TRBV5-4 and TRBJ2-2; a possible D gene is TRBD1 (6 bases). CDR3 size: 14 residues. Trimming stripped 4 bases from V and 1 base from J, with 8 bases between. The germline V gene has CDR1 SGHNT and CDR2 YYREEE (reference sequence). CDR3 region: CASSRGQNTGELFF. In nucleotides, the CDR3 is TGTGCCAGCAGCCGGGGACAGAACACCGGGGAGCTGTTTTTT.